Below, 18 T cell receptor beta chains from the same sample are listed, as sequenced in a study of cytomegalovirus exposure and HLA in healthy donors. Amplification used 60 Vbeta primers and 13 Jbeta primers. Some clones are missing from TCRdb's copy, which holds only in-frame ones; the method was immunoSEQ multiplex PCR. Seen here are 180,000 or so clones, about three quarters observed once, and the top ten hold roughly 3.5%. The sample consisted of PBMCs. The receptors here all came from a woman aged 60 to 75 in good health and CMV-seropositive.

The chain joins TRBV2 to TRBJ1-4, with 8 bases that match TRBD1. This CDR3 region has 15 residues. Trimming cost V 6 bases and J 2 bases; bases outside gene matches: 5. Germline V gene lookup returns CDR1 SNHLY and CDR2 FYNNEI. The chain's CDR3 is CASRYRGITNEKLFF. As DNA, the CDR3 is TGTGCCAGCAGATACAGGGGGATCACTAATGAAAAACTGTTTTTT.

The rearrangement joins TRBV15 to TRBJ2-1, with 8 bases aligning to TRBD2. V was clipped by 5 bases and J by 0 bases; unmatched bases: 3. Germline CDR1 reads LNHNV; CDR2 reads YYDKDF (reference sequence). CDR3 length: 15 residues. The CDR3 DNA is TGTGCCACCAGCCTAGCGGGTAGCTCCTACAATGAGCAGTTCTTC. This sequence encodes CATSLAGSSYNEQFF.

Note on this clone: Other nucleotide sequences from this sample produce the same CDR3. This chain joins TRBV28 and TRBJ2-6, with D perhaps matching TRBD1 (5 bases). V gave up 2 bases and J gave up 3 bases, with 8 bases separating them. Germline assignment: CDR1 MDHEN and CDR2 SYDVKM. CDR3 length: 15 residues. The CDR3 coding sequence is TGTGCCAGCAGTTTAACAGGTGGTGGGGCCAACGTCCTGACTTTC. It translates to CASSLTGGGANVLTF.

CDR3 protein: CASREVAGPPETQYF. The CDR3 coding sequence is TGTGCCAGCAGGGAGGTAGCGGGTCCGCCGGAGACCCAGTACTTC. The rearrangement joins TRBV11-2 to TRBJ2-5; 7 bases map to TRBD2. V dropped 6 bases and J dropped 5; count of bases not matched to a gene: 12. The CDR3 runs 15 residues. Per the germline V gene, CDR1 is SGHAT and CDR2 is FQNNGV.

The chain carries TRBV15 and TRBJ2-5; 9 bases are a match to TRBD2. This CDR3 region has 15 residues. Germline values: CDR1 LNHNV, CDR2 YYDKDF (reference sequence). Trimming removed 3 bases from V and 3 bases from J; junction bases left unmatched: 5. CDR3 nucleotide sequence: TGTGCCACCAGCAGGGCGGGCGGGAGGGAAGAGACCCAGTACTTC. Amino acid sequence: CATSRAGGREETQYF. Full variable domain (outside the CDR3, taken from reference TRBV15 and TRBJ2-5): DAMVIQNPRYQVTQFGKPVTLSCSQTLNHNVMYWYQQKSSQAPKLLFHYYDKDFNNEADTPDNFQSRRPNTSFCFLDIRSPGLGDTAMYLCATSRAGGREETQYFGPGTRLLVL.

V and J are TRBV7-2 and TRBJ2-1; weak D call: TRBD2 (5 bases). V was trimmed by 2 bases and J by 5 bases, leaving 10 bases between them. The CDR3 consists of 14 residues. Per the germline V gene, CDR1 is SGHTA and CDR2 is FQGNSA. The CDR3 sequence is CASSLWGANNEQFF. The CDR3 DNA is TGTGCCAGCAGCTTATGGGGAGCAAACAATGAGCAGTTCTTC.

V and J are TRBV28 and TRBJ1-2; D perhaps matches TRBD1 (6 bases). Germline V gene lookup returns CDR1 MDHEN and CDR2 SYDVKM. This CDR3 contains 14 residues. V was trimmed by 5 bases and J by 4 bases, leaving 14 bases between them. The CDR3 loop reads CASSTSGRGYGYTF. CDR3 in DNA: TGTGCCAGCAGTACCTCGGGCAGGGGCTATGGCTACACCTTC.

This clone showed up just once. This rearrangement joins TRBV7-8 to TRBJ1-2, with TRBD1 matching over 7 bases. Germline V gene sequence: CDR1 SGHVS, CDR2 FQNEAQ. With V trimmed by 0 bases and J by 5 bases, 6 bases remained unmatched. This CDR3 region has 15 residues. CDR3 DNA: TGTGCCAGCAGCTTAGCCAGGGGGTTAGGGTATGGCTACACCTTC. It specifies CASSLARGLGYGYTF.

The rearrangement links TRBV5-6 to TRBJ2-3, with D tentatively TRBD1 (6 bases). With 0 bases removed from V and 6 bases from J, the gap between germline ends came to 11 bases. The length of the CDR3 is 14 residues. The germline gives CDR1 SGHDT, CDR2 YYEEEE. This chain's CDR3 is CASSLEQGLDTQYF. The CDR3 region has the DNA TGTGCCAGCAGCTTGGAACAGGGCTTGGATACGCAGTATTTT.

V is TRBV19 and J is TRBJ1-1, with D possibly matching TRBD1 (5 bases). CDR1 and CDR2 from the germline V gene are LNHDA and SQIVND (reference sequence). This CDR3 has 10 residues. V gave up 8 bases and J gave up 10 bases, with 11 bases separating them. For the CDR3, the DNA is TGTGCCAGTCAAGACAGTGGAGCTTTCTTT. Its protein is CASQDSGAFF.

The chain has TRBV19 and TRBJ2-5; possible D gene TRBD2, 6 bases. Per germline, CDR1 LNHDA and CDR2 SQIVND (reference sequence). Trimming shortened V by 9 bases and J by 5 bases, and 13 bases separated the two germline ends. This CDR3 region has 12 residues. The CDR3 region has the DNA TGTGCCAGCCGACAGAGCGGGGAGACCCAGTACTTC. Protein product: CASRQSGETQYF. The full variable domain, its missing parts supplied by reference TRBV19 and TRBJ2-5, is DGGITQSPKYLFRKEGQNVTLSCEQNLNHDAMYWYRQDPGQGLRLIYYSQIVNDFQKGDIAEGYSVSREKKESFPLTVTSAQKNPTAFYLCASRQSGETQYFGPGTRLLVL.

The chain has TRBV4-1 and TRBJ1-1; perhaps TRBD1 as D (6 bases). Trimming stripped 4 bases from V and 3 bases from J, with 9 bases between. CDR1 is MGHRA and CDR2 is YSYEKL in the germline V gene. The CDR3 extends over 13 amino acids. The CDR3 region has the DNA TGCGCCAGCAGCCGACAGGTTGACACTGAAGCTTTCTTT. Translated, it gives CASSRQVDTEAFF.

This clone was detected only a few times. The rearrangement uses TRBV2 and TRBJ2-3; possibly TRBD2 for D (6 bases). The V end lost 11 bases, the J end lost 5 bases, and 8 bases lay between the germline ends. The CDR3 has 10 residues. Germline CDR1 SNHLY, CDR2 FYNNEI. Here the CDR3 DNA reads TGTGCCCGGGGAGGAGATACGCAGTATTTT. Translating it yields CARGGDTQYF. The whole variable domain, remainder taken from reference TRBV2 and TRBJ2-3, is EPEVTQTPSHQVTQMGQEVILRCVPISNHLYFYWYRQILGQKVEFLVSFYNNEISEKSEIFDDQFSVERPDGSNFTLKIRSTKLEDSAMYFCARGGDTQYFGPGTRLTVL.

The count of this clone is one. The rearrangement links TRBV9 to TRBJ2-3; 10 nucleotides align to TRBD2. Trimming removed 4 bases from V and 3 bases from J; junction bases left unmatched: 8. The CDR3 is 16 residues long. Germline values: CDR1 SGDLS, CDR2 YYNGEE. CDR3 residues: CASSLLEGLATDTQYF. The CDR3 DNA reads TGTGCCAGCAGCCTTTTGGAGGGACTAGCGACAGATACGCAGTATTTT.

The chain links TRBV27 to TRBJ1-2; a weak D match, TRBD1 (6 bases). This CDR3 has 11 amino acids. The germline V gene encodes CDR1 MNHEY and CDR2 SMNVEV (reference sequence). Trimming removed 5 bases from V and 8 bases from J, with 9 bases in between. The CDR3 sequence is CASSGGVGYTF. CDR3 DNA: TGTGCCAGCAGTGGGGGCGTGGGCTACACCTTC.

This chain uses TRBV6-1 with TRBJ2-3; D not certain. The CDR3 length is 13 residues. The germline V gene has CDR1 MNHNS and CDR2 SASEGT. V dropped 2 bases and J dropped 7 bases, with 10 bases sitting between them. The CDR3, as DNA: TGTGCCAGCAGTGAACGGTACCCCAATACGCAGTATTTT. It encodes CASSERYPNTQYF.

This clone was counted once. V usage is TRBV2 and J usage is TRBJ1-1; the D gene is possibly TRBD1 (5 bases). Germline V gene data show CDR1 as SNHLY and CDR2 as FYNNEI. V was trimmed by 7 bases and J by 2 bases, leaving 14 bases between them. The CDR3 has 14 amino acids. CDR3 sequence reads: CASNGAEINTEAFF. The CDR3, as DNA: TGTGCCAGCAATGGGGCAGAGATCAACACTGAAGCTTTCTTT.

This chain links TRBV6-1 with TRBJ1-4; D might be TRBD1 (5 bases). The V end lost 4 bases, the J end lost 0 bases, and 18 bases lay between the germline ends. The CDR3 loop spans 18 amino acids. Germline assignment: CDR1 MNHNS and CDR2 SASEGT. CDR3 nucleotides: TGTGCCAGCAGTGGGGGCTTGCAGGCCTTTGCAACTAATGAAAAACTGTTTTTT. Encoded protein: CASSGGLQAFATNEKLFF.